These 23 T cell receptor beta chains were all obtained from the same sample, sequenced in a study of CD8 T cells in ankylosing spondylitis (dated by TCRdb to about 2017). Library preparation used 5' RACE. Sequenced on an Illumina HiSeq 2500. TCRdb itself trimmed the public reads at Q25 with fastp, ran MiXCR and retained productive beta chains. Every CDR3 protein is listed once, alongside the most common genes and DNA of its rows. The sample table records just under 350,000 distinct CDR3 sequences; about 14% of these occur just once. Approximately 1.1% of the sample is taken by the ten largest. The specimen sequenced was blood, either unsorted or a sorted T cell fraction (not recorded which). The receptors shown here come from a male donor with ankylosing spondylitis or in good health (not recorded which).

This clonotype occurred a few times. The chain carries TRBV12-3 or TRBV12-4 and TRBJ1-1; D is possibly TRBD1 (5 bases). The CDR3 loop spans 15 amino acids. The ends were cut back, 6 bases at V and 0 bases at J, with 14 bases in the middle. This chain's CDR3 is CASRGGGRVNTEAFF. DNA for the CDR3: TGTGCCAGCAGGGGGGGAGGACGTGTGAACACTGAAGCTTTCTTT.

The genes are TRBV5-1 and TRBJ2-3; 9 bases are a match to TRBD2. The CDR3 extends over 13 amino acids. Germline CDR1 SGHRS, CDR2 YFSETQ. With 6 bases clipped from V and 6 bases from J, the junction kept 5 bases outside the gene matches. This chain's CDR3 is CASTLAGRDTQYF. The CDR3 DNA sequence: TGCGCCAGCACTCTAGCGGGACGCGATACGCAGTATTTT. Filled out from reference TRBV5-1 and TRBJ2-3, the complete variable domain reads KAGVTQTPRYLIKTRGQQVTLSCSPISGHRSVSWYQQTPGQGLQFLFEYFSETQRNKGNFPGRFSGRQFSNSRSEMNVSTLELGDSALYLCASTLAGRDTQYFGPGTRLTVL.

CDR3 loop: CACCPQGGSGSRNNEQFF. The DNA of the CDR3 is TGTGCCTGCTGCCCTCAGGGAGGTAGCGGGAGTAGGAACAATGAGCAGTTCTTC. The V and J genes are TRBV7-4 and TRBJ2-1, with TRBD2 matching 9 bases. Unmatched junction bases numbered 22, after V lost 11 bases and J lost 5 bases. This CDR3 region has 18 residues. The germline V gene encodes CDR1 SGHVT and CDR2 SQSDAQ.

This clonotype was observed a few times. The chain is built from TRBV7-7 and TRBJ2-2; D remains ambiguous. Germline V gene data show CDR1 as SSHAT and CDR2 as FNYEAQ (reference sequence). With 0 bases removed from V and 5 bases from J, the gap between germline ends came to 4 bases. The CDR3 has 13 amino acids. CDR3 in amino acids: CASSLAHTGELFF. The CDR3 DNA reads TGTGCCAGCAGCTTAGCGCATACCGGGGAGCTGTTTTTT.

This clonotype has a handful of counts. The V and J genes are TRBV19 and TRBJ2-2, with unresolved D. The CDR3 is made up of 15 amino acids. V gave up 4 bases and J gave up 1 base, with 10 bases separating them. Germline V gene data show CDR1 as LNHDA and CDR2 as SQIVND (reference sequence). CDR3 loop: CASSSPRMNTGELFF. DNA of the CDR3: TGTGCCAGTAGTAGTCCCAGGATGAACACCGGGGAGCTGTTTTTT.

This clonotype was detected a few times. The chain joins TRBV6-1 to TRBJ1-2, with D uncertain. V lost 7 bases to trimming and J lost 2 bases, with 17 bases between them. The germline CDR1 and CDR2 sequences are MNHNS and SASEGT. CDR3 length equals 15 residues. CDR3 in amino acids: CASTLSGSFNYGYTF. The CDR3 nucleotides read TGTGCCAGCACCCTTTCAGGCTCCTTCAACTATGGCTACACCTTC.

This clonotype was detected a few times. A junction boundary mismatches the germline segment, possibly from a read error. The chain carries TRBV20-1 and TRBJ2-3; the D is unclear. The CDR3 length is 13 residues. CDR1 is DFQATT, CDR2 SNEGSKA, per germline (reference sequence). CDR3 bases: TGCAGTGCCAGAGGACCCGCGACAGATACGCAGTATTTT. The encoded protein is CSARGPATDTQYF.

At least ten counts were recorded for this clonotype. The CDR3 DNA reads as TGCGCCAGCAGCCAGCCGGGCTTGAGGACTGAAGCTTTCTTT. Amino acid sequence: CASSQPGLRTEAFF. This sequence joins TRBV4-1 and TRBJ1-1; D remains unclear. CDR1 and CDR2 from the germline V gene are MGHRA and YSYEKL. Between the trimmed V and J ends, which lost 3 bases and 5 bases, there was a span of 13 bases. This CDR3 has 14 residues.

The chain links TRBV10-3 to TRBJ2-3; D tentatively fits TRBD1 or TRBD2 (7 bases each). Germline loops: CDR1 ENHRY, CDR2 SYGVKD. This CDR3 is 15 amino acids long. Trimming pared 4 bases from V and 9 bases from J, leaving 20 bases between. CDR3 region: CAISAGGARVDTQYF. The CDR3 region has the DNA TGTGCCATCAGTGCAGGGGGGGCTCGAGTTGACACGCAGTATTTT.

This clonotype was observed a few times. This rearrangement joins TRBV6-5 to TRBJ1-3; D call uncertain. The V end was cut by 0 bases, the J end by 8 bases, with 14 bases between. Germline-derived CDR1 and CDR2 are MNHEY and SVGAGI. This CDR3 has 15 amino acids. CDR3 sequence reads: CASSYSFSPGDTIYF. CDR3 nucleotide sequence: TGTGCCAGCAGTTACTCGTTCAGCCCCGGGGACACCATATATTTT.

Only a few counts were recorded for this clonotype. The rearrangement joins TRBV15 to TRBJ1-1; D possibly corresponds to TRBD1 (6 bases). The CDR3 has 15 residues. V lost 1 base and J 8 bases, leaving 17 bases between the germline ends. Per the germline V gene, CDR1 is LNHNV and CDR2 is YYDKDF (reference sequence). The CDR3 DNA reads TGTGCCACCAGCAGAGTGTCATCGAGGACAGAAGAAGCTTTCTTT. Residues: CATSRVSSRTEEAFF.

Only a few counts were recorded for this clonotype. V usage is TRBV10-3 and J usage is TRBJ1-2; D may be TRBD1 (5 bases). Looked up from germline, CDR1 is ENHRY and CDR2 is SYGVKD. Between the trimmed V and J ends, which lost 9 bases and 1 base, there was a span of 15 bases. The CDR3 covers 14 residues. The CDR3 DNA reads as TGTGCCATTGTTTCGGACACAAGTAACTATGGCTACACCTTC. It encodes CAIVSDTSNYGYTF.

The chain has TRBV3-1 and TRBJ2-3; 7 bases are shared with TRBD2. The CDR3 is 13 amino acids. V was pared by 1 base and J by 5 bases, with 0 bases of the junction left unmatched. Germline CDR1 is LGHDT and CDR2 is YNNKEL (reference sequence). This CDR3 reads CASSQAGGDTQYF. In DNA form, the CDR3 reads TGTGCCAGCAGCCAAGCGGGGGGAGATACGCAGTATTTT.

CDR3 DNA sequence: TGTGCCACCAGTCCGTCTGGGGCCAACGTCCTGACTTTC. Translating gives CATSPSGANVLTF. This chain links TRBV24-1 with TRBJ2-6; D remains ambiguous. Germline V gene data show CDR1 as KGHDR and CDR2 as SFDVKD. The CDR3 is made up of 13 amino acids. The V end was cut by 6 bases, the J end by 1 base, with 3 bases between.

This chain connects TRBV3-1 to TRBJ2-1; D perhaps matches TRBD1 (5 bases). There are 13 residues in the CDR3. The germline V and J ends were trimmed by 3 bases and 9 bases, with 12 bases remaining between them. CDR1 and CDR2 (germline): LGHDT, YNNKEL (reference sequence). The CDR3 region is CASSHDDRAEQFF. DNA of the CDR3: TGTGCCAGCAGCCACGACGACAGAGCTGAGCAGTTCTTC.

The chain recombines TRBV4-1 with TRBJ2-1; no definite D call. V lost 0 bases, J lost 4 bases, and 10 bases lay in between. Germline V gives CDR1 MGHRA, CDR2 YSYEKL. The CDR3 covers 15 residues. The CDR3 DNA is TGCGCCAGCAGCCAAGATTGGGGAACTTACAATGAGCAGTTCTTC. Residues: CASSQDWGTYNEQFF.

Only a few counts were recorded for this clonotype. This chain joins TRBV3-1 and TRBJ1-1, with D possibly matching TRBD1 (5 bases). From germline, CDR1 is LGHDT and CDR2 YNNKEL (reference sequence). The CDR3 extends over 13 amino acids. V lost 5 bases and J lost 8, with 15 bases in between. CDR3 nucleotides: TGTGCCAGCAGCAACTGGGACCTTGCAGAAGCTTTCTTT. Translated, it gives CASSNWDLAEAFF.

J is TRBJ1-1 and V is TRBV29-1; TRBD1 matches 10 bases. This CDR3 comprises 15 residues. In germline, CDR1 is SQVTM, CDR2 ANQGSEA. With 5 bases clipped from V and 5 bases from J, the junction kept 11 bases outside the gene matches. CDR3 sequence reads: CSVRGQGVRRTEAFF. In DNA form, the CDR3 reads TGCAGCGTTCGTGGACAGGGGGTGCGACGGACTGAAGCTTTCTTT.

The chain joins TRBV25-1 to TRBJ2-7; D remains ambiguous. The V end lost 3 bases, the J end lost 7 bases, and 13 bases lay between the germline ends. This CDR3 spans 13 amino acids. Germline V gene sequence: CDR1 MGHDK, CDR2 SYGVNS. The CDR3 sequence: CASSDPLGPEQYF. CDR3 sequence (DNA): TGTGCCAGCAGTGACCCTCTCGGTCCTGAGCAGTACTTC.

The V gene is TRBV3-1, the J gene TRBJ2-7, with D uncertain. CDR3 length: 11 residues. Trimming took off 8 bases at V and 6 bases at J, with 11 bases between the two ends. Germline CDR1 LGHDT, CDR2 YNNKEL (reference sequence). CDR3: CASEGFGEQYF. CDR3 coding DNA: TGTGCCAGCGAAGGGTTCGGCGAGCAGTACTTC.

The chain is built from TRBV20-1 and TRBJ2-1, with TRBD2 matching over 10 bases. The junction had 7 bases not matched to a gene; V was cut back by 6 bases and J by 2 bases. The germline gives CDR1 DFQATT, CDR2 SNEGSKA (reference sequence). The CDR3 spans 15 residues. As DNA, the CDR3 is TGCAGTGCCGTTCCAGCGGGAGGGGCCTACAATGAGCAGTTCTTC. Protein sequence: CSAVPAGGAYNEQFF.

The J gene is TRBJ2-7, the V gene TRBV20-1; 9 bases map to TRBD1. CDR1 and CDR2 from the germline V gene are DFQATT and SNEGSKA (reference sequence). With V trimmed by 3 bases and J by 0 bases, 6 bases remained unmatched. This CDR3 spans 15 amino acids. Here the CDR3 DNA reads TGCAGTGCTAGCCCCGGGACAGGGAGCTCCTACGAGCAGTACTTC. Translating gives CSASPGTGSSYEQYF.

This clonotype has more than one count but fewer than ten. This rearrangement joins TRBV14 to TRBJ2-7, with 7 bases aligning to TRBD2. V lost 2 bases and J lost 10; bases outside the gene matches: 8. CDR3 length: 13 residues. Germline V gene lookup returns CDR1 SGHDN and CDR2 FVKESK. The chain's CDR3 is CASSQWPSGIQYF. DNA of the CDR3: TGTGCCAGCAGCCAATGGCCTAGCGGAATCCAGTACTTC.